The clone carrying this TCR beta chain was detected only a few times. Its cognate antigen is unknown. The ends lost 5 bases at V and 2 bases at J; junction bases unmatched: 6. CDR1 and CDR2 from the germline V gene are SEHNR and FQNEAQ (reference sequence). This CDR3 region has 14 residues. Included in the TCR beta cDNA libraries were unique molecular identifiers. Via MiXCR, TCRdb re-called the PCR reads, giving one row per CDR3 protein. This table holds around 710,000 distinct CDR3 sequences, roughly 50% found once. This sample was included in a study of post-analysis software for immune sequencing data. Whole-study results and caveats: Significantly lower normalized Chao1 diversity was found in patients with multiple sclerosis relative to controls. TRBV segments more frequent in patients than in controls numbered a few and included TRBV5-6, TRBV5-1 and TRBV20-1.

The clonotype comes from a girl aged 5 to 17 with multiple sclerosis. The rearrangement uses TRBV7-9 and TRBJ2-7; 7 bases map to TRBD1. The sequencing sample was made of blood. The CDR3: CASSERQGTYEQYF. The CDR3 DNA sequence: TGTGCCAGCAGCGAGAGACAGGGTACCTACGAGCAGTACTTC.